This T cell receptor beta chain was retrieved from a study of blood T cell repertoires in COVID-19. Trimming shortened V by 1 base and J by 2 bases, and 9 bases separated the two germline ends. The CDR3 spans 15 residues. Germline CDR1 reads SGHNT; CDR2 reads YYREEE (reference sequence). In the authors' methods: Using reference gene primer amplification, nucleated cell counts were estimated. The table came from immunoSEQ multiplex PCR; TCRdb's copy has only in-frame clones and leaves some out. The DNA was the basis for D and trimming; V, J and clone size are from that table. The data hold fewer than 75,000 clones, with roughly 86% observed a single time.

The V gene is TRBV5-4, the J gene TRBJ2-2; D gene uncertain. The source is a man aged 55-75 years with active or convalescent COVID-19. The sequencing input was peripheral blood. The CDR3 loop reads CASSLITGNTGELFF. In DNA, the CDR3 is TGTGCCAGCAGCTTGATAACGGGTAACACCGGGGAGCTGTTTTTT. Drawing the rest from reference TRBV5-4 and TRBJ2-2, the complete variable domain is ETGVTQSPTHLIKTRGQQVTLRCSSQSGHNTVSWYQQALGQGPQFIFQYYREEENGRGNFPPRFSGLQFPNYSSELNVNALELDDSALYLCASSLITGNTGELFFGEGSRLTVL.